The source of this TCR beta chain is a study of Ad26.COV2.S vaccination and SARS-CoV-2 variants. Study summary: Recipients of Ad26.COV2.S got it intramuscularly, once or twice 56 days apart.

Profiled with immunoSEQ multiplex PCR; TCRdb holds only in-frame clones, not every one. The profile shows roughly 420,000 clones, 85% to 90% of them singletons. Looked up from germline, CDR1 is SNHLY and CDR2 is FYNNEI. The CDR3 is made up of 14 amino acids. Trimming removed 7 bases from V and 7 bases from J, with 19 bases in between. This clone was observed a single time. What it recognizes is unknown. Points from the study as a whole: Recipients given vaccine exceeded placebo recipients in spike-specific TCR breadth. The authors reported substantial breadth in spike-specific CD8+ and CD4+ T cell responses after vaccination.

The treatment: approximately 18 received Ad26.COV2.S at low or high dose, single or two shots; five or six received placebo; per-sample allocation not given. Following the first vaccine or placebo injection, samples were taken on day 63. This rearrangement joins TRBV2 to TRBJ2-5, with D perhaps matching TRBD1 (5 bases). The starting material was peripheral blood, obtained in a trial of Ad26.COV2.S vaccine versus placebo. The origin of this receptor is a person between 18 and 65 years old who received the Ad26.COV2.S COVID-19 vaccine or a placebo. The CDR3 coding sequence is TGTGCCAGCACCAACGAGGCAGGGTTCGGGACCCAGTACTTC. It translates to CASTNEAGFGTQYF.